The 11 T cell receptor beta chains presented below share a single source sample, sequenced in a study of breast tumors, draining lymph nodes, adjacent tissues. Samples came from axillary lymph nodes draining the breast cancer. One entry per CDR3 protein, called by TCRdb with MiXCR from the multiplex PCR reads. The sample records approximately 190,000 distinct CDR3 sequences, 30% to 40% being singletons. Source material: axillary lymph node tissue. The origin of the receptors is a female donor with breast cancer. Some clones in this sample may be carry-over from other donors' samples.

This clonotype was picked up many times. The V call is TRBV20-1, the J call TRBJ2-1, with D uncertain. Trimming pared 5 bases from V and 2 bases from J, leaving 7 bases between. CDR1 and CDR2 from the germline V gene are DFQATT and SNEGSKA (reference sequence). CDR3 length: 12 amino acids. For the CDR3, the DNA is TGCAGTGCTCAACCCACCTACAATGAGCAGTTCTTC. Its translation: CSAQPTYNEQFF.

Regarding this clonotype: A much larger clone differs by one base, so this may be a read error. The chain employs TRBV30 and TRBJ1-6; D ambiguous. CDR3 length: 14 amino acids. Per the germline V gene, CDR1 is GTSNPN and CDR2 is SVGIG (reference sequence). CDR3 sequence reads: CAWSVETFNPPLHF. CDR3 coding DNA: TGTGCCTGGAGTGTCGAGACATTTAATCCACCCCTCCACTTT.

This chain joins TRBV5-6 and TRBJ1-1; D gene uncertain. The CDR3 consists of 11 residues. Trimming shortened V by 0 bases and J by 9 bases, and 6 bases separated the two germline ends. The germline V gene has CDR1 SGHDT and CDR2 YYEEEE. CDR3 in DNA: TGTGCCAGCAGCTTGGGGAATAAAGCTTTCTTT. Its protein product is CASSLGNKAFF.

As for this clonotype: A much more abundant neighbour one base away suggests this may be a read error. The CDR3 DNA follows: TGTGCCCGCAGCCAAATGGTCAACACCGGGGAGCTGTTTTTT. It encodes CARSQMVNTGELFF. The chain combines TRBV3-1 with TRBJ2-2; D is unresolved. The CDR3 contains 14 residues. Germline-derived CDR1 and CDR2 are LGHDT and YNNKEL (reference sequence).

This clonotype appeared once. The chain recombines TRBV7-9 with TRBJ2-3; the match to TRBD2 covers 7 bases. This CDR3 contains 16 residues. From germline, CDR1 is SEHNR and CDR2 FQNEAQ (reference sequence). The trim removed 2 bases at V and 0 bases at J, leaving 5 bases unmatched. The CDR3 spells CASSLMWGGSTDTQYF. The CDR3 DNA reads as TGTGCCAGCAGCTTAATGTGGGGGGGGAGCACAGATACGCAGTATTTT.

This clonotype was counted a few times. A single base separates this from a much larger clone, so it may be a read error. The V gene is TRBV11-2, the J gene TRBJ2-3; 9 bases line up with TRBD2. The J segment lost 7 bases and the V segment lost 5 bases, leaving 10 bases of the junction unmatched. CDR3 length: 15 amino acids. CDR1 and CDR2 from the germline V gene are SGHAT and FQNNGV. The CDR3 DNA is TGTGCCAGCAGCCTCGTAGCGGGAGCGCCTTATACGCAGTATTTT. Protein sequence: CASSLVAGAPYTQYF.

The chain is built from TRBV9 and TRBJ2-1; D is uncertain. The CDR3 covers 11 residues. The germline V gene has CDR1 SGDLS and CDR2 YYNGEE. The CDR3 reads CAEVCYNEQFF. CDR3 nucleotides: TGTGCAGAGGTGTGTTACAATGAGCAGTTCTTC.

As concerns this clonotype: One junction end does not reproduce the germline sequence, and a read error may be involved. The chain combines TRBV7-2 with TRBJ2-3, with D maybe TRBD2 (5 bases). Germline values: CDR1 SGHTA, CDR2 FQGNSA. This CDR3 has 14 residues. The CDR3 nucleotides are TGTGCCAGCAGGCCTACGGGCTCTCGGGGTACGCGGTATTTT. It encodes CASRPTGSRGTRYF.

There are many counts of this clonotype. The rearrangement uses TRBV20-1 and TRBJ1-2; weak D call: TRBD1 (5 bases). The CDR3 covers 13 residues. The germline V gene encodes CDR1 DFQATT and CDR2 SNEGSKA (reference sequence). V dropped 4 bases and J dropped 4 bases, with 13 bases sitting between them. CDR3 sequence: CSATLRVTYGYTF. The CDR3 region has the DNA TGCAGTGCTACTCTCAGGGTAACCTATGGCTACACCTTC.

This clonotype showed up many times. The CDR3 DNA sequence: TGCGCCAGCAGCCAAGACAGGGGGAGAAGTAGCTATGGCTACACCTTC. Its protein is CASSQDRGRSSYGYTF. The chain combines TRBV4-1 with TRBJ1-2; 7 bases match TRBD1. After removal of 0 bases from V and 4 bases from J, the junction contained 8 bases not matched to a gene. The CDR3 has 16 residues. From germline, CDR1 is MGHRA and CDR2 YSYEKL.

The table lists this clonotype with many counts. J is TRBJ2-3 and V is TRBV5-4; TRBD2 matches at 16 bases. This CDR3 spans 19 amino acids. V shed 3 bases and J 0 bases; nucleotides not matched to a gene: 7. From germline, CDR1 is SGHNT and CDR2 YYREEE (reference sequence). The CDR3 protein is CASSSGTSGGVPSTDTQYF. The CDR3, as DNA: TGTGCCAGCAGCTCCGGGACTAGCGGGGGGGTCCCTAGCACAGATACGCAGTATTTT.